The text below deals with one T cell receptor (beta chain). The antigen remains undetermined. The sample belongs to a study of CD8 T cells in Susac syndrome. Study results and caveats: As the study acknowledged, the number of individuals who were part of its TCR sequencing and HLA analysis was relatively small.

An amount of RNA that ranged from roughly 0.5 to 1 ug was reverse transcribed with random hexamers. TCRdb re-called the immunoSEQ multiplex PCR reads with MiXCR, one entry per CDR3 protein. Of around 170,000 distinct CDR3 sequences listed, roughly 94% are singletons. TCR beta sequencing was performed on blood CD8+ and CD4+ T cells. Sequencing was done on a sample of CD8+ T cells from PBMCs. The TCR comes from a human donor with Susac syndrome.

The CDR3 loop reads CASSQQGINQPQHF. The CDR3 nucleotides are TGTGCCAGCAGCCAACAGGGGATCAATCAGCCCCAGCATTTT. The rearrangement links TRBV3-1 to TRBJ1-5; tentatively, D is TRBD1 (6 bases). V gave up 2 bases and J gave up 3 bases, with 8 bases separating them. Germline V CDR1 and CDR2: LGHDT, YNNKEL (reference sequence). The CDR3 spans 14 residues.